The clone carrying this T cell receptor beta chain was observed a few times. cDNA prepared by RNA extraction and subsequent reverse transcription served as the template for sequencing. Libraries were prepared by immunoSEQ multiplex PCR; TCRdb keeps only in-frame clonotypes and omits some of them. In the table there are under 150,000 clones, 50% to 65% of which are singletons. Described treatment: oral pan-JAK inhibitor, 5-10 mg twice daily. The record originates from a study of CD8+ T cells in alopecia areata. The receptor's source is a human donor with alopecia areata. Sequences were derived from CD4+ T cells sorted from blood, sampled at week 24, from a patient treated with tofacitinib.

This CDR3 is CAIRGQETQETQYF. CDR3 in DNA: TGTGCCATCCGAGGACAAGAGACTCAAGAGACCCAGTACTTC. The rearrangement links TRBV2 to TRBJ2-5; tentatively, D is TRBD1 (5 bases). In germline, CDR1 is SNHLY, CDR2 FYNNEI. V lost 10 bases and J lost 2, with 17 bases in between. This CDR3 is 14 amino acids long.